Below are 27 T cell receptor beta chains sequenced from a single sample in a study of blood T cell repertoires in COVID-19. The method was immunoSEQ multiplex PCR; TCRdb's version includes in-frame clones alone and lacks a portion of them. The data show approximately 210,000 clones, approximately 90% seen once. Sequenced material: peripheral blood. All receptors come from a man aged 25 to 40 who had recovered from COVID-19.

The chain's CDR3 is CATGTSGAQETQYF. DNA for the CDR3: TGTGCCACCGGGACTAGCGGGGCCCAAGAGACCCAGTACTTC. The rearrangement uses TRBV24-1 and TRBJ2-5; TRBD2 matches at 13 bases. CDR3 size: 14 residues. After removal of 9 bases from V and 1 base from J, the junction contained 1 base not matched to a gene. Per germline, CDR1 KGHDR and CDR2 SFDVKD.

The V and J genes are TRBV7-2 and TRBJ1-6, with TRBD1 matching over 7 bases. The CDR3 is 14 residues long. The V and J ends lost 4 bases and 8 bases, in that order; junction bases with no gene match: 5. Germline values: CDR1 SGHTA, CDR2 FQGNSA. The CDR3 spells CASSYQGDDSPLHF. CDR3 nucleotide sequence: TGTGCCAGCAGCTACCAGGGGGACGATTCACCCCTCCACTTT.

The genes are TRBV2 and TRBJ2-7; D unclear. Germline V lookup: CDR1 SNHLY, CDR2 FYNNEI. V was cut by 10 bases and J by 1 base, with 11 bases left in between. This CDR3 has 12 amino acids. CDR3 sequence reads: CATKPTSYEQYF. CDR3 nucleotide sequence: TGTGCCACCAAGCCCACTTCCTACGAGCAGTACTTC.

V gene TRBV25-1 combines with J gene TRBJ1-5; D call uncertain. The germline gives CDR1 MGHDK, CDR2 SYGVNS. V lost 6 bases to trimming and J lost 2 bases, with 8 bases between them. The CDR3 sequence is 13 residues long. In DNA form, the CDR3 reads TGTGCCAGCAGCGCGATGGGCAATCAGCCCCAGCATTTT. This translates into CASSAMGNQPQHF.

The chain has TRBV7-2 and TRBJ1-2; no clear D gene. Trimming left V 3 bases short and J 0 bases short, with 5 bases between. CDR1 and CDR2 (germline): SGHTA, FQGNSA. The CDR3 has 13 amino acids. The CDR3 loop is CASSFAANYGYTF. CDR3 coding DNA: TGTGCCAGCAGCTTCGCGGCTAACTATGGCTACACCTTC.

The V and J genes are TRBV6-5 and TRBJ1-1, with D perhaps matching TRBD1 (5 bases). CDR3 length equals 13 residues. Germline-derived CDR1 and CDR2 are MNHEY and SVGAGI. The V end was cut by 7 bases, the J end by 10 bases, with 19 bases between. CDR3 sequence (DNA): TGTGCCAGCACTCCCCCGGGGTCCGGGGGAGCTTTCTTT. Its translation: CASTPPGSGGAFF.

The V call is TRBV19, the J call TRBJ2-7, with D possibly TRBD2 on 6 matching bases. This CDR3 region has 14 residues. Germline assignment: CDR1 LNHDA and CDR2 SQIVND (reference sequence). V was shortened by 6 bases and J by 0 bases, with 12 bases between the two germline ends. The CDR3 bases are TGTGCCAGTAGAGGACGGGGGAGCTCCTACGAGCAGTACTTC. Its translation is CASRGRGSSYEQYF.

This chain joins TRBV6-5 and TRBJ2-3, with 9 bases identical to TRBD1. V lost 6 bases and J lost 3; bases outside the gene matches: 7. Germline loops: CDR1 MNHEY, CDR2 SVGAGI. The CDR3 spans 15 residues. Here the CDR3 DNA reads TGTGCCAGCAGGGCCCGACAGGGGGTAACAGATACGCAGTATTTT. It is translated as CASRARQGVTDTQYF.

This clone was recorded once. This chain joins TRBV6-2 or TRBV6-3 and TRBJ2-1, with 14 bases lining up with TRBD2. CDR1 MNHEY and CDR2 SVGEGT come from the germline V gene. With 4 bases clipped from V and 9 bases from J, the junction kept 8 bases outside the gene matches. The CDR3 is 16 residues long. The CDR3 region is CASSSRLAGGYGEQFF. Written as DNA, the CDR3 is TGTGCCAGCAGTTCTCGACTAGCGGGGGGGTATGGTGAGCAGTTCTTC.

Comments on this clone: At one end the junction does not follow the germline gene, possibly because of a read error. CDR3 amino acids: CASSQALLQVF. In DNA form, the CDR3 reads TGCGCCAGCAGCCAGGCCTTACTCCAGGTCTTT. The rearrangement links TRBV4-1 to TRBJ1-1; D ambiguous. CDR1 and CDR2 from the germline V gene are MGHRA and YSYEKL. The CDR3 spans 11 residues.

The rearrangement joins TRBV7-2 to TRBJ2-1; maybe TRBD1 (5 bases). CDR1 and CDR2 (germline): SGHTA, FQGNSA. The CDR3 sequence is 16 residues long. Trimming pared 5 bases from V and 7 bases from J, leaving 21 bases between. The CDR3, as DNA: TGTGCCAGCAGCCTGTGGACATCTTCTATGGGTAATGAGCAGTTCTTC. The encoded protein is CASSLWTSSMGNEQFF. The whole variable domain, filled in from reference TRBV7-2 and TRBJ2-1, reads GAGVSQSPSNKVTEKGKDVELRCDPISGHTALYWYRQSLGQGLEFLIYFQGNSAPDKSGLPSDRFSAERTGGSVSTLTIQRTQQEDSAVYLCASSLWTSSMGNEQFFGPGTRLTVL.

Here the CDR3 reads CASSLERQGARNIQYF. The DNA for the CDR3 is TGTGCCAGCAGCTTAGAACGACAGGGGGCGAGGAACATTCAGTACTTC. V usage is TRBV11-2 and J usage is TRBJ2-4; TRBD1 matches 10 bases. In germline, CDR1 is SGHAT, CDR2 FQNNGV. The CDR3 is 16 residues long. V trimming: 0 bases; J trimming: 7 bases; junction bases outside the gene matches: 6.

The chain joins TRBV7-9 to TRBJ1-4; D uncertain. The CDR3 runs 14 residues. Looked up from germline, CDR1 is SEHNR and CDR2 is FQNEAQ (reference sequence). Deletions cut 5 bases from V and 8 bases from J, with 15 bases between. In DNA form, the CDR3 reads TGTGCCAGCAGCCCACGGGAGGAGTGGGAAAAACTGTTTTTT. It specifies CASSPREEWEKLFF.

This chain links TRBV14 with TRBJ1-6, with D tentatively TRBD1 (6 bases). V was cut by 5 bases and J by 10 bases, with 27 bases left in between. The germline V gene encodes CDR1 SGHDN and CDR2 FVKESK. The CDR3 extends over 18 amino acids. The CDR3 nucleotides read TGTGCCAGCAGCTCTTACTCCAGGGGAGTATTAAGAGGATCACCCCTCCACTTT. Translating it yields CASSSYSRGVLRGSPLHF.

The V and J genes are TRBV11-2 and TRBJ2-7, with TRBD1 matching 7 bases. The J segment lost 5 bases and the V segment lost 5 bases, leaving 9 bases of the junction unmatched. Germline V gene data show CDR1 as SGHAT and CDR2 as FQNNGV. The CDR3 consists of 14 residues. The CDR3 DNA follows: TGTGCCAGCAGCCGTAGACAGGGTGCCCACGAGCAGTACTTC. It specifies CASSRRQGAHEQYF.

The CDR3 protein is CASSLVAFQETQYF. The CDR3 DNA is TGCGCCAGCAGCTTGGTAGCGTTCCAAGAGACCCAGTACTTC. This chain uses TRBV5-1 with TRBJ2-5; TRBD2 is a possible D gene (5 bases). Germline CDR1 reads SGHRS; CDR2 reads YFSETQ. The V end was cut by 0 bases, the J end by 1 base, with 7 bases between. This CDR3 comprises 14 residues. Full variable domain (rest looked up from reference TRBV5-1 and TRBJ2-5): KAGVTQTPRYLIKTRGQQVTLSCSPISGHRSVSWYQQTPGQGLQFLFEYFSETQRNKGNFPGRFSGRQFSNSRSEMNVSTLELGDSALYLCASSLVAFQETQYFGPGTRLLVL.

The J gene is TRBJ2-3, the V gene TRBV27; perhaps TRBD2 as D (7 bases). The CDR3 consists of 16 residues. Germline CDR1 MNHEY, CDR2 SMNVEV (reference sequence). With 2 bases removed from V and 0 bases from J, the gap between germline ends came to 12 bases. The CDR3: CASSLRRGLSTDTQYF. CDR3 nucleotides: TGTGCCAGCAGTTTACGGCGGGGGCTTAGCACAGATACGCAGTATTTT.

This clone was seen a single time. The rearrangement joins TRBV5-1 to TRBJ2-7, with TRBD1 matching 8 bases. This CDR3 spans 14 amino acids. Germline CDR1 reads SGHRS; CDR2 reads YFSETQ. V lost 4 bases, J lost 5 bases, and 8 bases stayed unmatched. DNA of the CDR3: TGCGCCAGCAGCACAGGACAGGGAAAAGACGAGCAGTACTTC. This encodes CASSTGQGKDEQYF.

This sequence joins TRBV25-1 and TRBJ1-1; D remains unclear. V lost 3 bases, J lost 8 bases, and 10 bases lay in between. The CDR3 is 12 residues long. Germline CDR1 and CDR2: MGHDK and SYGVNS. The chain's CDR3 is CASSEPNREAFF. For the CDR3, the DNA is TGTGCCAGCAGTGAGCCCAATAGAGAAGCTTTCTTT.

The chain employs TRBV7-2 and TRBJ2-3; the match to TRBD2 covers 16 bases. The V gene end was trimmed by 5 bases and the J gene end by 2 bases; junction bases not matched to a gene: 7. The CDR3 loop spans 18 amino acids. The V gene's germline CDR1 is SGHTA and CDR2 FQGNSA. The CDR3 coding sequence is TGTGCCAGCAGCGAAGAGGGACTAGCGGGGGGGATCACAGATACGCAGTATTTT. This codes for CASSEEGLAGGITDTQYF.

V usage is TRBV5-6 and J usage is TRBJ2-1; possibly TRBD2 for D (5 bases). In germline, CDR1 is SGHDT, CDR2 YYEEEE. The CDR3 is made up of 11 amino acids. Between the trimmed V and J ends, which lost 3 bases and 12 bases, there was a span of 10 bases. The CDR3 bases are TGTGCCAGCAGCTACGGGGAGTCGCAGTTCTTC. Translating it yields CASSYGESQFF. The entire variable domain, with the rest obtained from reference TRBV5-6 and TRBJ2-1, is as follows: DAGVTQSPTHLIKTRGQQVTLRCSPKSGHDTVSWYQQALGQGPQFIFQYYEEEERQRGNFPDRFSGHQFPNYSSELNVNALLLGDSALYLCASSYGESQFFGPGTRLTVL.

The chain carries TRBV3-1 (or the pseudogene TRBV3-2) and TRBJ2-7; TRBD2 matches 10 bases. The CDR3 totals 14 residues. The germline CDR1 and CDR2 sequences are LGHDT and YNNKEL (reference sequence). Trimming at V came to 8 bases and at J to 4 bases, leaving 8 bases not matched to a gene. The CDR3 DNA sequence: TGTGCCAGCGACAGCGGGGGGGCGGGGTACGAGCAGTACTTC. Protein: CASDSGGAGYEQYF.

The chain uses TRBV4-2 and TRBJ1-1, with a tentative D call TRBD1 (5 bases). Trimming pared 2 bases from V and 2 bases from J, leaving 18 bases between. Germline V gene sequence: CDR1 LGHNA, CDR2 YNFKEQ. CDR3 length: 17 residues. The CDR3 is CASSQPRGSYSNTEAFF. As DNA, the CDR3 is TGTGCCAGCAGCCAACCTAGGGGTAGCTATTCCAACACTGAAGCTTTCTTT.

CDR3 DNA sequence: TGTGCCAGCAGCGGGGGACTCGCGGGGGACAATGAGCAGTTCTTC. Its translation: CASSGGLAGDNEQFF. The chain has TRBV7-8 and TRBJ2-1, with 7 bases that match TRBD2. The CDR3 is 15 residues long. CDR1 is SGHVS and CDR2 is FQNEAQ in the germline V gene. V lost 5 bases and J lost 5; bases outside the gene matches: 9. Combining the CDR3 with reference TRBV7-8 and TRBJ2-1 gives the whole variable domain GAGVSQSPRYKVAKRGQDVALRCDPISGHVSLFWYQQALGQGPEFLTYFQNEAQLDKSGLPSDRFFAERPEGSVSTLKIQRTQQEDSAVYLCASSGGLAGDNEQFFGPGTRLTVL.

V and J are TRBV4-2 and TRBJ2-7; D unclear. V was shortened by 1 base and J by 3 bases, with 10 bases between the two germline ends. Germline V gene data show CDR1 as LGHNA and CDR2 as YNFKEQ. CDR3 size: 14 residues. The CDR3 nucleotides are TGTGCCAGCAGCCAAGGGCTAGTCTTCTACGAGCAGTACTTC. Translated: CASSQGLVFYEQYF.

This clone was observed at least ten times. The chain is built from TRBV12-5 and TRBJ2-3; D gene unclear. The CDR3 covers 14 residues. Trimming shortened V by 1 base and J by 5 bases, and 10 bases separated the two germline ends. In germline, CDR1 is LGHNT, CDR2 FRNRAP. CDR3 protein: CASGLDGVRDTQYF. In nucleotides, the CDR3 is TGTGCTAGTGGTTTGGACGGAGTGAGAGATACGCAGTATTTT.

The chain carries TRBV4-2 and TRBJ1-4; 9 bases align to TRBD1. Trimming cost V 0 bases and J 6 bases; bases outside gene matches: 8. Germline CDR1 reads LGHNA; CDR2 reads YNFKEQ. The CDR3 is made up of 17 amino acids. CDR3 nucleotides: TGTGCCAGCAGCCAAGAATCAGAGGGACAGGGACATGAAAAACTGTTTTTT. It specifies CASSQESEGQGHEKLFF.